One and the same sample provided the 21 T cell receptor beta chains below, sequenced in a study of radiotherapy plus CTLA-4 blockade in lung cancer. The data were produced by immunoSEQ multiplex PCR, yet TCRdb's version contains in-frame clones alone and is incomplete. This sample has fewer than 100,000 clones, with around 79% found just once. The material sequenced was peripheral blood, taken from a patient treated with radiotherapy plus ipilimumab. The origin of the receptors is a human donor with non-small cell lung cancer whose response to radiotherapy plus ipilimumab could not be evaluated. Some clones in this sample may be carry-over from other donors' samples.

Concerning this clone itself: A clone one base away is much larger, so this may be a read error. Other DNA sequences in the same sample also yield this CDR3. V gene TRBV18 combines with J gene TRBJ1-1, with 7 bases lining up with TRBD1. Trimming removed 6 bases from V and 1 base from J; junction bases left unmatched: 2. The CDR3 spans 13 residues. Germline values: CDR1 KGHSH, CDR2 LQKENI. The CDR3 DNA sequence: TGTGCCAGCTCCCGACAGGGGAACACTGAAGCTTTCTTT. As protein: CASSRQGNTEAFF.

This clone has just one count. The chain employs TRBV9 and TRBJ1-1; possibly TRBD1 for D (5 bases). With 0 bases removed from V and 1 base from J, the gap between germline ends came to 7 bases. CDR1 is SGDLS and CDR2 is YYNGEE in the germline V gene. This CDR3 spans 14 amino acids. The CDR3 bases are TGTGCCAGCAGCGTAGTCGGACAGAACACTGAAGCTTTCTTT. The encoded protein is CASSVVGQNTEAFF.

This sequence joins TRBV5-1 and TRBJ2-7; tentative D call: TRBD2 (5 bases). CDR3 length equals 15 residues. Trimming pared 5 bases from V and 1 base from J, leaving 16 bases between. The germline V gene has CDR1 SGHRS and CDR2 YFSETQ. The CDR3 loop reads CASRSGNFFSYEQYF. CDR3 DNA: TGCGCCAGCAGGTCGGGGAACTTCTTTTCCTACGAGCAGTACTTC.

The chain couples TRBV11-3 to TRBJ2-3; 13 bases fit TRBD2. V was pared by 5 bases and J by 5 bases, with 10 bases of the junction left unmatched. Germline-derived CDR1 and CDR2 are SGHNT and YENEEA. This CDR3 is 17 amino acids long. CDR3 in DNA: TGTGCCAGCAGCCTTCGACTAGCGGGGGGCCTAGGAGATACGCAGTATTTT. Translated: CASSLRLAGGLGDTQYF.

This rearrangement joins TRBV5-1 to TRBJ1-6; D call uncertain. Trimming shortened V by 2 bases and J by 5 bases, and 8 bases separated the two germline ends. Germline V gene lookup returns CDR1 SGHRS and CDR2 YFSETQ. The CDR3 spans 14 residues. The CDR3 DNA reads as TGCGCCAGCAGCTTACTCGGGGATAATTCACCCCTCCACTTT. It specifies CASSLLGDNSPLHF.

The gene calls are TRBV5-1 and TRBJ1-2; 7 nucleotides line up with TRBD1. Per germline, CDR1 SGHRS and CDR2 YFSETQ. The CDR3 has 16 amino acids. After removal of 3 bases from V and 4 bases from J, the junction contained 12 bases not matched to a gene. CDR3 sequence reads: CASSSGPQGSGYGYTF. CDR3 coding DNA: TGCGCCAGCAGCTCTGGGCCACAGGGGTCGGGCTATGGCTACACCTTC.

This CDR3 is CASSLVSWAQNTGELFF. Here the CDR3 DNA reads TGCGCCAGCAGCTTGGTTTCCTGGGCCCAGAACACCGGGGAGCTGTTTTTT. The chain uses TRBV5-1 and TRBJ2-2; no clear D gene. Germline assignment: CDR1 SGHRS and CDR2 YFSETQ. The CDR3 runs to 17 residues. V was clipped by 0 bases and J by 1 base, with 13 bases between them.

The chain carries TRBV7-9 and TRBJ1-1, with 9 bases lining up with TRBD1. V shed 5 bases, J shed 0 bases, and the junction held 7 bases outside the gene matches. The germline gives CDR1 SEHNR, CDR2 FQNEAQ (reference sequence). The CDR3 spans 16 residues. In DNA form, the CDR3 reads TGTGCCAGCAGCCCGATCGGACAGGGGATGAACACTGAAGCTTTCTTT. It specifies CASSPIGQGMNTEAFF.

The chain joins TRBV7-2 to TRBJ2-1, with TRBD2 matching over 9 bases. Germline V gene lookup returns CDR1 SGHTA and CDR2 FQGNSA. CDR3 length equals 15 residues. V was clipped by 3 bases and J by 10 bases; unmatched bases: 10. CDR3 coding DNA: TGTGCCAGCAGCTTTGAAGGGGCTGGACTAGCGGAGCAGTTCTTC. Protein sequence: CASSFEGAGLAEQFF.

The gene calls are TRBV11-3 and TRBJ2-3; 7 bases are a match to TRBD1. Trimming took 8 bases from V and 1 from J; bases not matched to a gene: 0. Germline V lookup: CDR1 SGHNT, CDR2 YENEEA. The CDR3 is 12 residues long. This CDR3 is CASGQGTDTQYF. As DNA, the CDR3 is TGTGCCAGCGGACAGGGCACAGATACGCAGTATTTT.

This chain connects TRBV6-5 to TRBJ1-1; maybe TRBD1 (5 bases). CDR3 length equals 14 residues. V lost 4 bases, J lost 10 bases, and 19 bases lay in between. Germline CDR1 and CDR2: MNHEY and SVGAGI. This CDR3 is CASSSLPGGGVAFF. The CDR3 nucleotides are TGTGCCAGCAGTTCCCTCCCGGGGGGAGGGGTAGCTTTCTTT.

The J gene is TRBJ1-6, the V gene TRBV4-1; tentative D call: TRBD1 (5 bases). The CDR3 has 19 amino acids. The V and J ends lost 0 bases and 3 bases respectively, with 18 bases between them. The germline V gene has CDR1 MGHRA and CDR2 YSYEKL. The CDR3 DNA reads TGCGCCAGCAGCCAAGAAGGCCCCTATGCAGGGAACTATAATTCACCCCTCCACTTT. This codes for CASSQEGPYAGNYNSPLHF.

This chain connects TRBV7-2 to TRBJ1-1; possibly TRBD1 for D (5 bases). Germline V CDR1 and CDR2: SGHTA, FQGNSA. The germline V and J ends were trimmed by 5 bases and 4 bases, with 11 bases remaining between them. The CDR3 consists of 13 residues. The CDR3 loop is CASSLPGGTEAFF. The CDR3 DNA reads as TGTGCCAGCAGCCTCCCGGGGGGCACTGAAGCTTTCTTT. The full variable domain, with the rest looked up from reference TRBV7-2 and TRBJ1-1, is GAGVSQSPSNKVTEKGKDVELRCDPISGHTALYWYRQSLGQGLEFLIYFQGNSAPDKSGLPSDRFSAERTGGSVSTLTIQRTQQEDSAVYLCASSLPGGTEAFFGQGTRLTVV.

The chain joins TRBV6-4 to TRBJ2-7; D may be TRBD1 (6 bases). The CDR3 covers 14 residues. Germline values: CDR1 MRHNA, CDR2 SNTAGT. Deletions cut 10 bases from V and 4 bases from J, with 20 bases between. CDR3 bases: TGTGCCACCACACCCTGGGCAGGGGATTACGAGCAGTACTTC. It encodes CATTPWAGDYEQYF.

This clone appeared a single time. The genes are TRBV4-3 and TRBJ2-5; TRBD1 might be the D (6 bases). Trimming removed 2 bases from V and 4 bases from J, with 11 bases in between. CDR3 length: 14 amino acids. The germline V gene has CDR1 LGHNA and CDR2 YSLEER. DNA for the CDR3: TGCGCCAGCAGCCAAACAGGGATAGGAGAGACCCAGTACTTC. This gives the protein CASSQTGIGETQYF.

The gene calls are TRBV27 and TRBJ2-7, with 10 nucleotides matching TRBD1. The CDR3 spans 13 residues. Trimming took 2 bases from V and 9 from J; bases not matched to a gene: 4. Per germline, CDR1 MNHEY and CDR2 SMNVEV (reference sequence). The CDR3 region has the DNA TGTGCCAGCAGTTTAAGGGACAGGGGTAGGCAGTACTTC. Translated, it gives CASSLRDRGRQYF.

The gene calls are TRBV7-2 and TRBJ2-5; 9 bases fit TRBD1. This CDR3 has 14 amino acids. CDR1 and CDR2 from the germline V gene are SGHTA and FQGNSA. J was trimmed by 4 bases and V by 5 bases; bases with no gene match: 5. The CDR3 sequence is CASSKQGARETQYF. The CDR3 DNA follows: TGTGCCAGCAGCAAACAGGGGGCAAGAGAGACCCAGTACTTC.

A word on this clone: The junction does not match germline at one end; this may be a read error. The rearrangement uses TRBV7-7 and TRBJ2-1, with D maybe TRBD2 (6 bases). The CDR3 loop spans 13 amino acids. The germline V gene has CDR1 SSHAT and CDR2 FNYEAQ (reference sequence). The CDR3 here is CASSLGGLDEQFF. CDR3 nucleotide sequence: TGTGCTAGCAGCCTAGGAGGGTTGGATGAGCAGTTCTTC.

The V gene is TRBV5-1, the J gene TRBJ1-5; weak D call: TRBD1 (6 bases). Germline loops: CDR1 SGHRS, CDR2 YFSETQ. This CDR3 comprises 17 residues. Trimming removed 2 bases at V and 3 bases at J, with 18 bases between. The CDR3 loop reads CASSFSPGQLSNQPQHF. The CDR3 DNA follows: TGCGCCAGCAGCTTTTCCCCGGGACAACTTTCCAATCAGCCCCAGCATTTT.

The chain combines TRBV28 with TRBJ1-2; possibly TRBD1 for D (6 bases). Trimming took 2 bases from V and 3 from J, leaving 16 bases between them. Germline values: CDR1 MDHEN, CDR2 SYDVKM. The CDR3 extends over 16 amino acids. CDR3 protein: CASSLTGGLAHYGYTF. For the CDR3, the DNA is TGTGCCAGCAGTTTAACCGGGGGGCTTGCGCACTATGGCTACACCTTC.

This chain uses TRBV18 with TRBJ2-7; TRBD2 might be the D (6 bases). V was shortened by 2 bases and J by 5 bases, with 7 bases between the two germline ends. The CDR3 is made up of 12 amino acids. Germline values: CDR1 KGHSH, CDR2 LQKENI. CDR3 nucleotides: TGTGCCAGCTCACCAGCGGGAAACGAGCAGTACTTC. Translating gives CASSPAGNEQYF. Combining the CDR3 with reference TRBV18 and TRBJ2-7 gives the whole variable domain NAGVMQNPRHLVRRRGQEARLRCSPMKGHSHVYWYRQLPEEGLKFMVYLQKENIIDESGMPKERFSAEFPKEGPSILRIQQVVRGDSAAYFCASSPAGNEQYFGPGTRLTVT.